The rows below give T cell receptor beta chains drawn from one sample of a study of T-cell reconstitution after alpha-beta-depleted transplantation in children. TCRdb used MiXCR to reprocess the PCR reads, holding one entry per CDR3 protein. The sample shows around 380,000 distinct CDR3 sequences, 9.5% to 13% of them seen only once. The specimen was PBMCs from the stem cell graft donor, collected from the stem cell graft. Receptors were obtained from a human donor who donated a stem cell graft to a child with acute myeloid leukemia. Both conserved end residues are part of each CDR3. A D gene is named only where the DNA matches it firmly. Clone size is given for some rows only: seen once, a few or many times, or a class if the clone is expanded.

TRBJ1-4,TRBD1,TRBV5-1,many,TGCGCCAGCAGCCGAGGGACAGGAGATGAAAAACTGTTTTTT,CASSRGTGDEKLFF
TRBJ2-3,TRBD2,TRBV12-3/TRBV12-4,NA,TGTGCCAGCAGTTACGGACTAGCGGGAGATACGCAGTATTTT,CASSYGLAGDTQYF
TRBJ2-5,NA,TRBV4-2,few,TGTGCCAGCAGCCAAGGGGTAACCCCAGAGACCCAGTACTTC,CASSQGVTPETQYF
TRBJ2-1,NA,TRBV20-1,NA,TGCAGTGCTAGAGATTGGAGGGGTTCCTACAATGAGCAGTTCTTC,CSARDWRGSYNEQFF
TRBJ2-7,TRBD2,TRBV4-1,NA,TGCGCCAGCAGCCAAGATAGCGGGAGCTCCTACGAGCAGTACTTC,CASSQDSGSSYEQYF
TRBJ2-7,NA,TRBV10-3,NA,TGTGCCATGGGCCCCGGGCTCCTCTCCTACGAGCAGTACTTC,CAMGPGLLSYEQYF
TRBJ2-1,NA,TRBV18,NA,TGTGCCAGCTCACCAATCCCGCCCGACAATGAGCAGTTCTTC,CASSPIPPDNEQFF
TRBJ2-3,TRBD2,TRBV4-3,NA,TGCGCCAGCAGCCAAGATCTAGCGGAAGATACGCAGTATTTT,CASSQDLAEDTQYF
TRBJ1-5,TRBD1,TRBV7-2,few,TGTGCCAGCAGCTACCCGGGACAGGGGGGCCAGCCCCAGCATTTT,CASSYPGQGGQPQHF
TRBJ1-3,NA,TRBV10-2,few,TGCGCCAGCAGTCACGAGGGGAGTGGAGACACCATATATTTT,CASSHEGSGDTIYF
TRBJ2-1,NA,TRBV2,few,TGTGCCAGCATACCGGGCGAGTCCTACAATGAGCAGTTCTTC,CASIPGESYNEQFF
TRBJ2-1,TRBD2,TRBV20-1,few,TGCAGCACTAGCGGGGTTAGCTCCTACAATGAGCAGTTCTTC,CSTSGVSSYNEQFF
TRBJ2-1,NA,TRBV6-5,few,TGTGCCAGCAGTATGTACAATGAGCAGTTCTTC,CASSMYNEQFF
TRBJ2-1,TRBD1,TRBV5-1,many,TGCGCCAGCAGCGGACAGGGCCTTTACAATGAGCAGTTCTTC,CASSGQGLYNEQFF
TRBJ2-5,NA,TRBV7-2,NA,TGTGCCAGCAGTCACCCGACGTACCAAGAGACCCAGTACTTC,CASSHPTYQETQYF
TRBJ2-7,NA,TRBV29-1,many,TGCAGCGTTGAACATCAGGGAAGAGCCTACGAGCAGTACTTC,CSVEHQGRAYEQYF
TRBJ2-1,TRBD2,TRBV29-1,few,TGCAGCGTTGGAGGCGGGGGTTACAATGAGCAGTTCTTC,CSVGGGGYNEQFF
TRBJ2-3,TRBD2,TRBV20-1,NA,TGCAGTGCTAGAGAAATGGGACTAGCGGGTTCAGATACGCAGTATTTT,CSAREMGLAGSDTQYF
TRBJ2-3,NA,TRBV5-1,few,TGCGCCAGCAGCTTGGTAGTAGCGGTCACAGATACGCAGTATTTT,CASSLVVAVTDTQYF
TRBJ2-1,NA,TRBV7-8,few,TGTGCCAGCAGCTTATTCGAGGGGGGGGGCCCCTACAATGAGCAGTTCTTC,CASSLFEGGGPYNEQFF
TRBJ2-2,TRBD2,TRBV20-1,few,TGCAGTGCTAGTCCTAGCGGGGGGTCTAACACCGGGGAGCTGTTTTTT,CSASPSGGSNTGELFF
TRBJ2-7,NA,TRBV12-3/TRBV12-4,few,TGTGCCAGTAGAGGGGGGCAGTGGGGCGAGCAGTACTTC,CASRGGQWGEQYF
TRBJ2-6,NA,TRBV7-2,NA,TGTGCCAGCAGCATTGGGGCCAACGTCCTGACTTTC,CASSIGANVLTF
TRBJ1-1,NA,TRBV10-3,NA,TGTGCCATCAGTGAGACCAATAGTAGGACTGAAGCTTTCTTT,CAISETNSRTEAFF
TRBJ1-1,NA,TRBV7-9,NA,TGTGCCAGCAGCATAAGAGGGACTATCACTGAAGCTTTCTTT,CASSIRGTITEAFF
TRBJ1-2,NA,TRBV28,NA,TGTGCCAGCAACTTGGGGTTCTATGGCTACACCTTC,CASNLGFYGYTF
TRBJ2-5,NA,TRBV5-6,few,TGTGCCAGCAGCCGAGGACTGTCGCAAGAGACCCAGTACTTC,CASSRGLSQETQYF
TRBJ2-7,TRBD2,TRBV7-2,few,TGTGCCAGCAGCCCCCTCGCGGGAGGGCGACACGAGCAGTACTTC,CASSPLAGGRHEQYF
TRBJ2-5,TRBD1,TRBV5-6,many,TGTGCCAGCAGCTTGTACAGGGGAACATTCCAAGAGACCCAGTACTTC,CASSLYRGTFQETQYF
TRBJ2-7,TRBD1,TRBV20-1,NA,TGCAGTGCACGAGGGACAGTTCTTAACGAGCAGTACTTC,CSARGTVLNEQYF
TRBJ1-3,NA,TRBV20-1,few,TGCAGTGGCGTCGACTACTTGGACTCTGGAAACACCATATATTTT,CSGVDYLDSGNTIYF
TRBJ2-1,NA,TRBV4-2,NA,TGTGCCAGCAGCCAAGATACCCCGAGGTCCTACAATGAGCAGTTCTTC,CASSQDTPRSYNEQFF
TRBJ2-3,NA,TRBV12-3/TRBV12-4,many,TGTGCCAGCAGCCTAAAAGGGGGGACGCAGTATTTT,CASSLKGGTQYF
TRBJ2-7,TRBD2,TRBV20-1,NA,TGCAGTGCTAGAGATCGTCCTAGCGGTTCCTACGAGCAGTACTTC,CSARDRPSGSYEQYF
TRBJ2-1,NA,TRBV5-6,few,TGTGCCAGCAGCTTTGTTGGGGGACAACGCTCCTACAATGAGCAGTTCTTC,CASSFVGGQRSYNEQFF
TRBJ1-2,NA,TRBV20-1,few,TGCAGTGCTAGACGGCCTAACTATGGCTACACCTTC,CSARRPNYGYTF
TRBJ1-1,NA,TRBV20-1,NA,TGCAGTGCCCCAGGGATTGGGAACACTGAAGCTTTCTTT,CSAPGIGNTEAFF
TRBJ2-7,TRBD1,TRBV7-8,NA,TGTGCCAGCAGCCGCGGTACAGGGGGAATATCCTACGAGCAGTACTTC,CASSRGTGGISYEQYF
TRBJ1-2,NA,TRBV12-3/TRBV12-4,many,TGTGCCAGCAGTAGTAACAGCTATGGCTACACCTTC,CASSSNSYGYTF
TRBJ2-1,TRBD2,TRBV5-1,few,TGCGCCAGCAGCTTGGATTGGACTAGCGTAAGTGAGCAGTTCTTC,CASSLDWTSVSEQFF
TRBJ2-7,NA,TRBV5-1,few,TGCGCCAGCTCCGTCGGGCAGGGGATGGGCGAGCAGTACTTC,CASSVGQGMGEQYF
TRBJ2-5,TRBD1,TRBV5-1,NA,TGCGCCAGCAGCTTAATGGGACAGGCTCAAGAGACCCAGTACTTC,CASSLMGQAQETQYF
TRBJ1-5,NA,TRBV10-2,NA,TGCGCCAGCAGTGAGAATTCAAACAGGGCAGGACAGCCCCAGCATTTT,CASSENSNRAGQPQHF
TRBJ2-3,TRBD2,TRBV20-1,few,TGCAGTGCTCCACTAGCGGAAACAGATACGCAGTATTTT,CSAPLAETDTQYF
TRBJ2-3,TRBD2,TRBV4-3,NA,TGCGCCAGCAGCCAGAGCAGCGGGATAGGGACGCAGTATTTT,CASSQSSGIGTQYF
TRBJ2-3,NA,TRBV24-1,many,TGTGCCACCAGTGACCGAACAGATACGCAGTATTTT,CATSDRTDTQYF
TRBJ2-1,TRBD2,TRBV7-2,few,TGTGCCAGCAGCTTAGCGGCTAGCGGGAGGTCCTACAATGAGCAGTTCTTC,CASSLAASGRSYNEQFF
TRBJ2-1,TRBD2,TRBV25-1,few,TGTGCCAGCAGTGGGGGACTAGCGGGAGGCGTTTACAATGAGCAGTTCTTC,CASSGGLAGGVYNEQFF
TRBJ2-1,TRBD1,TRBV6-1,NA,TGTGCCAGCAGTGTTGAAACAGGGGTGCATGAGCAGTTCTTC,CASSVETGVHEQFF
TRBJ2-3,NA,TRBV7-9,NA,TGTGCCAGCGAACAACTCCCAGATACGCAGTATTTT,CASEQLPDTQYF
TRBJ1-2,TRBD1,TRBV15,few,TGTGCCACCAGCGGACACAGGGGGCTCGGCTACACCTTC,CATSGHRGLGYTF
TRBJ2-1,NA,TRBV9,NA,TGTGCCAGCAGCGTAGGGCCCCTCCCCGGCGATGAGCAGTTCTTC,CASSVGPLPGDEQFF
TRBJ2-7,TRBD2,TRBV4-3,few,TGCGCCAGCAGCCAAGATCGGACAGCGGGAGTTATGAACGAGCAGTACTTC,CASSQDRTAGVMNEQYF
TRBJ2-1,NA,TRBV7-9,NA,TGTGCCAGCAGCTCGAAAGGGAGATATGAGCAGTTCTTC,CASSSKGRYEQFF
TRBJ2-7,NA,TRBV5-1,NA,TGCGCCAGCAGCTTGGGGACAGACCCTCTGGGGGAGCAGTACTTC,CASSLGTDPLGEQYF